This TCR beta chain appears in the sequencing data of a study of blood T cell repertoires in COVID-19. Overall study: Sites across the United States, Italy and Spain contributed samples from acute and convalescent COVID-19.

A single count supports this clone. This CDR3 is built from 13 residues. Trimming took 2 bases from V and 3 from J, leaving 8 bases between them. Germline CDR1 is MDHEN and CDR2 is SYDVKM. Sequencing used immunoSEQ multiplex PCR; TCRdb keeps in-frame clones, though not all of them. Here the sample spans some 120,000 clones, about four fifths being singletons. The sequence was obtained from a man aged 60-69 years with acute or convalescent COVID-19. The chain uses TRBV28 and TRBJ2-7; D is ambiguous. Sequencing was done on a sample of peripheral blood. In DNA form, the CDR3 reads TGTGCCAGCAGTTTACGGGTTTTCTACGAGCAGTACTTC. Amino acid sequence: CASSLRVFYEQYF.